The 30 T cell receptor beta chains in this list originate from one sample, sequenced in a study of T cell responses to AZD1222 COVID-19 vaccine. Using immunoSEQ multiplex PCR, the repertoire was profiled, and TCRdb retains in-frame clones only, with some absent. This sample has about 130,000 clones, with 85% to 90% found just once. Sequencing was performed on peripheral blood, taken on day 0 of AZD1222 vaccination. Receptor source: an adult in good health.

The rearrangement links TRBV9 to TRBJ1-2; D is perhaps TRBD1 (6 bases). V shed 3 bases and J shed 4 bases, with 16 bases lying between them. From germline, CDR1 is SGDLS and CDR2 YYNGEE. There are 15 residues in the CDR3. This chain's CDR3 is CASSGPGDGTYGYTF. DNA for the CDR3: TGTGCCAGCAGCGGACCAGGGGACGGGACCTATGGCTACACCTTC.

The chain combines TRBV28 with TRBJ2-7, with unresolved D. The V end lost 10 bases, the J end lost 0 bases, and 7 bases lay between the germline ends. CDR3 length: 11 residues. Germline CDR1 reads MDHEN; CDR2 reads SYDVKM. The CDR3 DNA is TGTGCCATAAAGAGCTCCTACGAGCAGTACTTC. Protein sequence: CAIKSSYEQYF.

CDR3 amino acids: CASSRGVRGTGNQPQHF. CDR3 DNA sequence: TGTGCCAGCAGCCGTGGGGTGAGGGGGACGGGGAATCAGCCCCAGCATTTT. J is TRBJ1-5 and V is TRBV4-2; TRBD1 is a possible D gene (6 bases). In germline, CDR1 is LGHNA, CDR2 YNFKEQ. This CDR3 region has 17 residues. Trimming took 4 bases from V and 4 from J, leaving 20 bases between them.

The chain couples TRBV9 to TRBJ2-1, with 8 bases that match TRBD1. The V segment lost 3 bases and the J segment 8 bases; nucleotides outside the gene matches: 25. Per the germline V gene, CDR1 is SGDLS and CDR2 is YYNGEE. There are 20 residues in the CDR3. In DNA form, the CDR3 reads TGTGCCAGCAGCGAGGACCCCCCCGGACAGGGAATTACTGAAGGCGATGAGCAGTTCTTC. It is translated as CASSEDPPGQGITEGDEQFF. Based on the CDR3 plus reference TRBV9 and TRBJ2-1, the full variable domain is DSGVTQTPKHLITATGQRVTLRCSPRSGDLSVYWYQQSLDQGLQFLIQYYNGEERAKGNILERFSAQQFPDLHSELNLSSLELGDSALYFCASSEDPPGQGITEGDEQFFGPGTRLTVL.

V is TRBV24-1 and J is TRBJ2-2; TRBD1 is a possible D gene (6 bases). Trimming pared 8 bases from V and 5 bases from J, leaving 8 bases between. Germline V gene sequence: CDR1 KGHDR, CDR2 SFDVKD. The CDR3 length is 12 residues. CDR3 in amino acids: CATTRGTGELFF. CDR3 DNA: TGTGCCACCACCAGGGGAACCGGGGAGCTGTTTTTT.

The chain couples TRBV9 to TRBJ1-1; a weak D match, TRBD1 (6 bases). The V gene lost 0 bases and the J gene lost 4 bases, with 13 bases spanning the gap. Looked up from germline, CDR1 is SGDLS and CDR2 is YYNGEE. This CDR3 spans 15 amino acids. The CDR3 sequence: CASSVGPGGRTEAFF. The CDR3 nucleotides read TGTGCCAGCAGCGTAGGGCCTGGGGGGCGCACTGAAGCTTTCTTT.

CDR3 sequence reads: CASSPLATGSGYGYTF. The CDR3 DNA reads TGTGCCAGCTCACCCCTTGCGACAGGGTCGGGCTATGGCTACACCTTC. The chain links TRBV18 to TRBJ1-2; 7 bases match TRBD1. Germline V gene lookup returns CDR1 KGHSH and CDR2 LQKENI. The CDR3 is made up of 16 amino acids. J lost 4 bases, V lost 3 bases, and 11 bases had no gene match. Full variable domain (outside the CDR3, taken from reference TRBV18 and TRBJ1-2): NAGVMQNPRHLVRRRGQEARLRCSPMKGHSHVYWYRQLPEEGLKFMVYLQKENIIDESGMPKERFSAEFPKEGPSILRIQQVVRGDSAAYFCASSPLATGSGYGYTFGSGTRLTVV.

In this sample, this clone turned up once. The chain combines TRBV10-3 with TRBJ1-1; TRBD1 aligns across 7 bases. The germline V gene has CDR1 ENHRY and CDR2 SYGVKD. Trimming at V came to 0 bases and at J to 8 bases, leaving 0 bases not matched to a gene. The CDR3 length is 12 residues. CDR3 DNA: TGTGCCATCAGTGAGTCGACAGGGGAAGCTTTCTTT. It encodes CAISESTGEAFF.

This rearrangement joins TRBV6-6 to TRBJ1-1; 7 nucleotides align to TRBD1. This CDR3 contains 14 residues. The V gene end was trimmed by 2 bases and the J gene end by 7 bases; junction bases not matched to a gene: 7. Germline V gene data show CDR1 as MNHNY and CDR2 as SVGAGI (reference sequence). The CDR3 bases are TGTGCCAGCAGTTACCGACCTACAGGGGATGAAGCTTTCTTT. Translation gives CASSYRPTGDEAFF.

The V and J genes are TRBV6-1 and TRBJ2-5, with D perhaps given as TRBD1 or TRBD2 (5 bases each). The germline V and J ends were trimmed by 1 base and 7 bases, with 10 bases remaining between them. The CDR3 sequence is 13 residues long. Germline V gives CDR1 MNHNS, CDR2 SASEGT. The CDR3 nucleotides read TGTGCCAGCAGTGAAGTTGGGGCGGGGACCCAGTACTTC. Its protein is CASSEVGAGTQYF.

The gene calls are TRBV7-3 and TRBJ2-7, with 9 bases lining up with TRBD1. This CDR3 has 14 amino acids. Germline trimming cut 5 bases from V and 4 bases from J; bases unmatched to any gene: 6. CDR1 is SGHTA, CDR2 FQGTGA, per germline. The CDR3 bases are TGTGCCAGCAGCCCCCGGGACAGGGTATACGAGCAGTACTTC. Translating it yields CASSPRDRVYEQYF.

This chain joins TRBV27 and TRBJ1-5; D is undetermined. This CDR3 contains 13 residues. The germline V gene has CDR1 MNHEY and CDR2 SMNVEV (reference sequence). Trimming stripped 5 bases from V and 5 bases from J, with 10 bases between. CDR3 nucleotide sequence: TGTGCCAGCAGTACGGAGGAACATCAGCCCCAGCATTTT. Protein product: CASSTEEHQPQHF.

This clone was picked up a small number of times. The chain links TRBV5-5 to TRBJ1-5; TRBD1 aligns across 9 bases. The germline V gene encodes CDR1 SGHKS and CDR2 YYEKEE (reference sequence). After removal of 4 bases from V and 1 base from J, the junction contained 3 bases not matched to a gene. The CDR3 has 15 residues. CDR3 DNA sequence: TGTGCCAGCAGCACCGGGACAGGGAGCAATCAGCCCCAGCATTTT. It is translated as CASSTGTGSNQPQHF.

J is TRBJ1-5 and V is TRBV6-4; D unresolved. The CDR3 has 14 amino acids. Germline V gene sequence: CDR1 MRHNA, CDR2 SNTAGT. Between the trimmed V and J ends, which lost 2 bases and 6 bases, there was a span of 11 bases. The CDR3 protein is CASSDDVSGQPQHF. In DNA form, the CDR3 reads TGTGCCAGCAGTGACGACGTATCGGGTCAGCCCCAGCATTTT.

This clone was observed once. The V gene is TRBV18, the J gene TRBJ1-2; no firm D call. The germline gives CDR1 KGHSH, CDR2 LQKENI. Between the trimmed V and J ends, which lost 5 bases and 4 bases, there was a span of 11 bases. This CDR3 comprises 13 residues. CDR3 loop: CASSGPPSYGYTF. DNA of the CDR3: TGTGCCAGCTCAGGACCGCCTTCCTATGGCTACACCTTC.

The genes are TRBV28 and TRBJ1-5; D possibly corresponds to TRBD1 (6 bases). The V and J ends lost 8 bases and 0 bases respectively, with 8 bases between them. The CDR3 is 13 amino acids. Germline CDR1 MDHEN, CDR2 SYDVKM. CDR3 region: CASLDSSNQPQHF. Written as DNA, the CDR3 is TGTGCCAGCCTGGACAGTAGCAATCAGCCCCAGCATTTT.

This chain uses TRBV12-5 with TRBJ1-2; 8 nucleotides line up with TRBD1. CDR1 is LGHNT and CDR2 is FRNRAP in the germline V gene. The ends lost 7 bases at V and 2 bases at J; junction bases unmatched: 9. This CDR3 is built from 15 residues. The CDR3 DNA follows: TGTGCTAGTGCCCGAGGGACAGGCGTGAACTATGGCTACACCTTC. Translation gives CASARGTGVNYGYTF.

This clone showed up just once. The chain joins TRBV21-1 to TRBJ2-3; the table's D gene call, TRBD1, was not cross checked with the DNA. TRBV21-1 is marked as a pseudogene. This CDR3 is built from 15 residues. CDR3 sequence (DNA): TGTGCCAGCAGCAAAGGCAACAGGAGCACAGATACGCAGTATTTT. It yields the protein CASSKGNRSTDTQYF.

The V call is TRBV4-1, the J call TRBJ2-7, with 9 nucleotides matching TRBD2. The CDR3 is 16 residues long. V was pared by 0 bases and J by 4 bases, with 7 bases of the junction left unmatched. CDR1 is MGHRA, CDR2 YSYEKL, per germline. CDR3 sequence reads: CASSQDQASGTYEQYF. CDR3 DNA sequence: TGCGCCAGCAGCCAAGATCAGGCTAGCGGGACGTACGAGCAGTACTTC.

This clone was counted only a few times. The chain couples TRBV9 to TRBJ1-4; 12 nucleotides align to TRBD1. The germline CDR1 and CDR2 sequences are SGDLS and YYNGEE. The CDR3 consists of 20 residues. V was clipped by 1 base and J by 1 base; unmatched bases: 11. This CDR3 is CASSVTGTGGVELTNEKLFF. The DNA for the CDR3 is TGTGCCAGCAGCGTAACCGGGACAGGGGGCGTCGAGTTAACTAATGAAAAACTGTTTTTT.

This clone occurred once. The chain joins TRBV7-9 to TRBJ1-3; D not resolved. The germline V and J ends were trimmed by 4 bases and 4 bases, with 11 bases remaining between them. Looked up from germline, CDR1 is SEHNR and CDR2 is FQNEAQ (reference sequence). The CDR3 runs to 14 residues. CDR3 DNA: TGTGCCAGCAGCTCCCCAGGCCTCGGAAACACCATATATTTT. Amino acids: CASSSPGLGNTIYF.

The chain joins TRBV6-4 to TRBJ1-6; TRBD1 matches 8 bases. The CDR3 runs 15 residues. CDR1 and CDR2 from the germline V gene are MRHNA and SNTAGT. V lost 8 bases to trimming and J lost 7 bases; unmatched junction nucleotides: 10. This CDR3 reads CASRLDGQGNSPLHF. CDR3 DNA sequence: TGTGCCAGCCGTCTGGATGGACAGGGCAATTCACCCCTCCACTTT.

This clone was counted a single time. This chain uses TRBV5-3 with TRBJ1-3; D possibly corresponds to TRBD1 (5 bases). TRBV5-3 is assigned to the ORF class and has an uncertain function. V shed 2 bases and J shed 7 bases, with 16 bases lying between them. The CDR3 is made up of 15 amino acids. The CDR3 here is CARSLGTTQLNTIYF. The CDR3 DNA reads as TGTGCCAGAAGCTTAGGGACGACACAGCTCAACACCATATATTTT.

V is TRBV7-2 and J is TRBJ1-5, with D hard to call. V was trimmed by 4 bases and J by 4 bases, leaving 14 bases between them. The CDR3 consists of 15 residues. Germline V gene data show CDR1 as SGHTA and CDR2 as FQGNSA. In DNA, the CDR3 is TGTGCCAGCAGCTATAGCGGCTATGGGAATCAGCCCCAGCATTTT. Protein sequence: CASSYSGYGNQPQHF.

J is TRBJ2-7 and V is TRBV6-5; maybe TRBD2 (6 bases). The CDR3 covers 14 residues. The V gene's germline CDR1 is MNHEY and CDR2 SVGAGI. Trimming removed 10 bases at V and 6 bases at J, with 22 bases between. CDR3 sequence reads: CATGGASHRPEQYF. The CDR3 DNA reads as TGTGCCACTGGCGGGGCTAGTCACCGTCCCGAGCAGTACTTC.

The V call is TRBV24-1, the J call TRBJ2-1, with 10 bases identical to TRBD1. This CDR3 has 14 amino acids. The trim removed 9 bases at V and 7 bases at J, leaving 8 bases unmatched. Per germline, CDR1 KGHDR and CDR2 SFDVKD. Here the CDR3 reads CATGRTGGTNEQFF. Here the CDR3 DNA reads TGTGCCACCGGAAGGACAGGGGGTACGAATGAGCAGTTCTTC.

This rearrangement joins TRBV5-1 to TRBJ2-7, with 7 positions matching TRBD2. The CDR3 sequence is 14 residues long. Trimming at V came to 3 bases and at J to 1 base, leaving 4 bases not matched to a gene. Germline V gives CDR1 SGHRS, CDR2 YFSETQ. The CDR3 sequence is CASSSTAGSYEQYF. CDR3 DNA: TGCGCCAGCAGCTCCACAGCGGGATCCTACGAGCAGTACTTC.

This chain joins TRBV7-2 and TRBJ1-5, with D unclear. This CDR3 is 11 amino acids long. Deletions cut 3 bases from V and 9 bases from J, with 6 bases between. Per germline, CDR1 SGHTA and CDR2 FQGNSA. The CDR3 sequence: CASSLGGPQHF. DNA for the CDR3: TGTGCCAGCAGCTTGGGAGGGCCCCAGCATTTT.

V is TRBV19 and J is TRBJ2-2; the D gene is possibly TRBD2 (6 bases). CDR1 and CDR2 from the germline V gene are LNHDA and SQIVND (reference sequence). Trimming stripped 2 bases from V and 5 bases from J, with 18 bases between. The CDR3 runs to 17 residues. CDR3 protein: CASSITGGTVITGELFF. DNA for the CDR3: TGTGCCAGTAGTATAACAGGAGGGACCGTGATAACCGGGGAGCTGTTTTTT.

This clone showed up just a few times. The same CDR3 can be traced to other DNA sequences in this sample. This chain joins TRBV27 and TRBJ1-5; D is uncertain. The CDR3 length is 13 residues. Germline V gene sequence: CDR1 MNHEY, CDR2 SMNVEV (reference sequence). V dropped 1 base and J dropped 0 bases, with 1 base sitting between them. In DNA form, the CDR3 reads TGTGCCAGCAGTTTATTTAGCAATCAGCCCCAGCATTTT. Translating gives CASSLFSNQPQHF.